These T cell receptor beta chains were read from a single sample in a study of shared clonotypes between healthy human individuals. Data came from immunoSEQ multiplex PCR; TCRdb stores just in-frame clones and leaves some out. Altogether roughly 1,100,000 clones are present, 60% to 80% being singletons, with the ten largest covering approximately 1.5%. Material for sequencing was memory CD4+ T cells sorted from blood. These receptors were obtained from a man between 18 and 29 years old in good health. Both conserved end residues are part of each CDR3. D genes are given only for firm matches. Some rows have no size entry. The others give once, few or many, or a class for an expanded clone.

.	.	TRBJ2-7	TRBV2	CASSVERGLGEQYF	TGTGCCAGCAGTGTGGAACGGGGGCTCGGCGAGCAGTACTTC
few	TRBD1	TRBJ1-5	TRBV2	CASRVTGRGQPQHF	TGTGCCAGCAGGGTGACAGGGCGGGGGCAGCCCCAGCATTTT
.	TRBD1	TRBJ2-5	TRBV10-3	CAIGTGEQETQYF	TGTGCCATCGGGACAGGGGAACAAGAGACCCAGTACTTC
.	.	TRBJ2-2	TRBV27	CASSFGAMGHTGELFF	TGTGCCAGCAGTTTTGGGGCAATGGGTCACACCGGGGAGCTGTTTTTT
.	TRBD1	TRBJ1-2	TRBV28	CASSLSTGGDGYTF	TGTGCCAGCAGTTTATCGACAGGGGGAGATGGCTACACCTTC
.	.	TRBJ2-1	TRBV10-3	CAISEALYNEQFF	TGTGCCATCAGTGAAGCCCTCTACAATGAGCAGTTCTTC
.	TRBD1	TRBJ1-3	TRBV7-2	CASSLSQTGQGSGNTIYF	TGTGCCAGCAGCTTAAGCCAGACGGGACAGGGGTCTGGAAACACCATATATTTT
.	TRBD2	TRBJ2-1	TRBV7-8	CASSSGTSGYNEQFF	TGTGCCAGCAGCTCGGGGACTAGCGGATACAATGAGCAGTTCTTC
.	.	TRBJ2-1	TRBV7-9	CASSLVYGDNEQFF	TGTGCCAGCAGCTTAGTCTACGGGGACAATGAGCAGTTCTTC
.	.	TRBJ1-4	TRBV11-1	CASSLRKPGPIEKLFF	TGTGCCAGCAGCTTAAGAAAACCAGGTCCCATCGAAAAACTGTTTTTT
.	.	TRBJ1-6	TRBV7-9	CASSFPQGSPLHF	TGTGCCAGCAGCTTCCCACAGGGCTCACCCCTCCACTTT
few	TRBD1	TRBJ1-3	TRBV30	CAWSRPTGEVHTIYF	TGTGCCTGGAGTCGACCGACAGGGGAGGTTCACACCATATATTTT
.	.	TRBJ2-3	TRBV18	CASSPTADTQYF	TGTGCCAGCTCACCAACCGCAGATACGCAGTATTTT
.	.	TRBJ1-2	TRBV2	CASSELLAGGYTF	TGTGCCAGCAGTGAACTCCTAGCGGGAGGCTACACCTTC
.	.	TRBJ2-1	TRBV20-1	CSGAVVNEQFF	TGCAGTGGTGCAGTGGTCAATGAGCAGTTCTTC
.	TRBD1	TRBJ1-5	TRBV2	CASSEEGATGAPQHF	TGTGCCAGCAGTGAAGAAGGGGCTACAGGGGCGCCCCAGCATTTT
once	.	TRBJ2-4	TRBV5-1	CASSFRDEDIQYF	TGCGCCAGCAGCTTTAGAGATGAGGACATTCAGTACTTC
.	.	TRBJ2-5	TRBV5-4	CASSLGQYQETQYF	TGTGCCAGCAGCTTGGGACAGTACCAAGAGACCCAGTACTTC
.	.	TRBJ1-1	TRBV28	CASRQTTEAFF	TGTGCCAGCAGACAGACCACTGAAGCTTTCTTT
.	TRBD2	TRBJ2-7	TRBV5-5	CASSPRLAGTYEQYF	TGTGCCAGCAGCCCTCGACTAGCGGGTACCTACGAGCAGTACTTC
.	.	TRBJ2-2	TRBV30	CAWSVQAAGELFF	TGTGCCTGGAGTGTACAGGCGGCCGGGGAGCTGTTTTTT
few	TRBD1	TRBJ1-1	TRBV5-1	CASSSKGQGEAFF	TGCGCCAGCAGCTCAAAGGGACAGGGGGAAGCTTTCTTT
.	.	TRBJ1-1	TRBV18	CASSVAGKSGWNTEAFF	TGTGCCAGCTCAGTGGCAGGGAAGTCGGGTTGGAACACTGAAGCTTTCTTT
few	.	TRBJ1-1	TRBV6-5	CASTDYKSTEAFF	TGTGCCAGCACAGACTACAAGTCCACTGAAGCTTTCTTT
.	.	TRBJ2-7	TRBV7-8	CASSSRTLRADYEQYF	TGTGCCAGCAGCTCGAGGACGCTCAGGGCCGACTACGAGCAGTACTTC
.	.	TRBJ2-7	TRBV18	CASSPKGIYEQYF	TGTGCCAGCTCACCTAAGGGTATCTACGAGCAGTACTTC
.	.	TRBJ1-1	TRBV12-1	CASSFGTGLYTEAFF	TGTGCCAGCAGCTTTGGTACAGGCCTTTACACTGAAGCTTTCTTT
few	.	TRBJ1-1	TRBV16	CASSQSVGALRAFF	TGTGCCAGCAGCCAATCTGTTGGAGCTCTTAGAGCTTTCTTT
.	.	TRBJ2-5	TRBV7-2	CASSLVRQETQYF	TGTGCCAGCAGCTTAGTACGCCAAGAGACCCAGTACTTC
.	TRBD1	TRBJ1-6	TRBV28	CATCGQGVVSPLHF	TGTGCCACCTGCGGACAGGGGGTAGTGTCACCCCTCCACTTT
.	TRBD2	TRBJ2-2	TRBV7-8	CASSWAGGSNTGELFF	TGTGCCAGTAGTTGGGCGGGGGGCTCGAACACCGGGGAGCTGTTTTTT
once	.	TRBJ2-1	TRBV30	CAWSETGNEQFF	TGTGCCTGGAGTGAAACGGGGAATGAGCAGTTCTTC
.	.	TRBJ2-5	TRBV29-1	CSTRGGRGQETQYF	TGCAGCACCCGGGGGGGCAGGGGGCAAGAGACCCAGTACTTC
.	.	TRBJ2-7	TRBV4-3	CASSQGQVGEQYF	TGCGCCAGCAGCCAAGGACAGGTGGGGGAGCAGTACTTC
.	.	TRBJ2-5	TRBV28	CAILPEGVGETQYF	TGTGCCATCCTCCCGGAGGGAGTAGGAGAGACCCAGTACTTC
few	TRBD2	TRBJ2-1	TRBV7-2	CASSSGTSGSYSYNEQFF	TGTGCCAGCAGCTCCGGGACTAGCGGGAGCTATAGCTACAATGAGCAGTTCTTC
.	.	TRBJ2-5	TRBV6-1	CASSEQGRGRETQYF	TGTGCCAGCAGTGAACAGGGCAGGGGTAGGGAGACCCAGTACTTC
.	.	TRBJ2-7	TRBV11-3	CASTRAGPSYEQYF	TGTGCCAGCACCCGGGCGGGGCCCTCCTACGAGCAGTACTTC
.	.	TRBJ2-5	TRBV7-2	CASSLEQTTQETQYF	TGTGCCAGCAGCTTAGAACAGACTACCCAAGAGACCCAGTACTTC
.	.	TRBJ2-2	TRBV6-5	CASSRWDFNTGELFF	TGTGCCAGCAGTAGGTGGGACTTTAACACCGGGGAGCTGTTTTTT
.	TRBD2	TRBJ2-1	TRBV2	CASPFTGTSGGDEQFF	TGTGCCAGTCCTTTCACCGGGACTAGCGGGGGGGATGAGCAGTTCTTC
.	TRBD1	TRBJ1-3	TRBV5-4	CASSPGQGASGNTIYF	TGTGCCAGCAGCCCGGGACAGGGGGCTTCGGGAAACACCATATATTTT
.	.	TRBJ1-1	TRBV7-9	CASSLAGRGKNTEAFF	TGTGCCAGCAGCTTAGCGGGTAGGGGGAAGAACACTGAAGCTTTCTTT
.	.	TRBJ2-5	TRBV7-7	CASSWGIGETQYF	TGTGCTAGCAGCTGGGGTATTGGAGAGACCCAGTACTTC
.	TRBD1	TRBJ2-1	TRBV5-1	CASSRGTEGEQFF	TGCGCCAGCAGCAGAGGGACAGAGGGCGAGCAGTTCTTC
.	.	TRBJ2-2	TRBV2	CASSEGAETGELFF	TGTGCCAGCAGTGAAGGGGCCGAAACCGGGGAGCTGTTTTTT
.	.	TRBJ1-1	TRBV25-1	CASSGSDLKAFF	TGTGCCAGCAGTGGGTCCGACCTCAAGGCATTCTTT
.	.	TRBJ2-7	TRBV7-9	CASSFGQNYEQYF	TGTGCCAGCAGCTTTGGACAGAACTACGAGCAGTACTTC
.	.	TRBJ2-2	TRBV28	CASTPGLRELFF	TGTGCCAGCACCCCCGGTCTGAGGGAGCTGTTTTTT
.	.	TRBJ2-1	TRBV2	CASSAPDNPRGEQFF	TGTGCCAGCAGTGCCCCCGACAACCCAAGGGGTGAGCAGTTCTTC
.	.	TRBJ1-2	TRBV30	CAWRPRGGFGYTF	TGTGCCTGGAGACCGAGGGGGGGTTTTGGCTACACCTTC
few	.	TRBJ2-3	TRBV11-3	CASSSGDTDTQYF	TGTGCCAGCAGCTCTGGGGACACAGATACGCAGTATTTT
.	.	TRBJ2-2	TRBV7-9	CASSLPGTGELFF	TGTGCCAGCAGCTTACCCGGCACCGGGGAGCTGTTTTTT
.	TRBD1	TRBJ1-5	TRBV15	CATSRRTGPGDQPQHF	TGTGCCACCAGCAGAAGGACAGGGCCAGGCGATCAGCCCCAGCATTTT
.	.	TRBJ1-6	TRBV7-2	CASSFEGVGGAPLHF	TGTGCCAGCAGCTTTGAGGGTGTAGGAGGGGCACCCCTCCACTTT
.	.	TRBJ1-5	TRBV7-9	CASSFGEEGGSNQPQHF	TGTGCCAGCAGCTTCGGGGAGGAAGGGGGTAGCAATCAGCCCCAGCATTTT
.	.	TRBJ1-5	TRBV7-2	CASSLAAQPQHF	TGTGCCAGCAGCTTAGCGGCCCAGCCCCAGCATTTT
once	.	TRBJ2-1	TRBV30	CAWRQARREQFF	TGTGCCTGGCGGCAAGCCCGGCGGGAGCAGTTCTTC
.	TRBD1	TRBJ1-1	TRBV7-2	CASSLGQGVVEAFF	TGTGCCAGCAGCTTAGGACAGGGGGTCGTTGAAGCTTTCTTT